The clone carrying this T cell receptor beta chain appeared once. This CDR3 has 15 residues. Germline CDR1 SNHLY, CDR2 FYNNEI. V was clipped by 6 bases and J by 3 bases; unmatched bases: 7. The sample originates from a study of shared clonotypes between healthy human individuals. CD8 cells regarded as naive lacked CD45RO, were positively chosen for CCR7, and omitted terminally differentiated effector memory CD45RA+ cells. This table comes from immunoSEQ multiplex PCR, and its TCRdb copy is limited to in-frame clones, with some not included. The sample consists of some 2 million clones, about 95% of them appearing once.

Sequencing was carried out using naive CD8+ T cells sorted from blood. The V and J genes are TRBV2 and TRBJ1-5, with 8 bases that match TRBD1. This TCR was recovered from a man between 18 and 35 years old in good health. CDR3 sequence: CASRRETGDNQPQHF. The CDR3 DNA reads TGTGCCAGCAGGCGCGAGACAGGGGACAATCAGCCCCAGCATTTT. Filled out from reference TRBV2 and TRBJ1-5, the complete variable domain reads EPEVTQTPSHQVTQMGQEVILRCVPISNHLYFYWYRQILGQKVEFLVSFYNNEISEKSEIFDDQFSVERPDGSNFTLKIRSTKLEDSAMYFCASRRETGDNQPQHFGDGTRLSIL.